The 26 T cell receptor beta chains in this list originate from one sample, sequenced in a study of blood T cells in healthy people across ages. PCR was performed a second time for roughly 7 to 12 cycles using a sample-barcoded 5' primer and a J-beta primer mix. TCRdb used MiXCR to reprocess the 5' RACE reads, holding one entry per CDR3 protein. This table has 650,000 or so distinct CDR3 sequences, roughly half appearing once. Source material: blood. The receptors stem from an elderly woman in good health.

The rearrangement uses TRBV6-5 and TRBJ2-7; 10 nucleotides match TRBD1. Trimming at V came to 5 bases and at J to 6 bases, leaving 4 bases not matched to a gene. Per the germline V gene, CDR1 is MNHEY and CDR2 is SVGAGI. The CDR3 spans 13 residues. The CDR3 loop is CASSDDRGREQYF. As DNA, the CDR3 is TGTGCCAGCAGTGACGACAGGGGGCGCGAGCAGTACTTC.

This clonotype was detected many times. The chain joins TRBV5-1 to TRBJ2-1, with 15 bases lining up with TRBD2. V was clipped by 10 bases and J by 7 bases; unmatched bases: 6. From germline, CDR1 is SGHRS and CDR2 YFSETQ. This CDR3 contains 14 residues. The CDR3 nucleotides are TGCGCCTCCAGGACTAGCGGGGGGGCGAATGAGCAGTTCTTC. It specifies CASRTSGGANEQFF.

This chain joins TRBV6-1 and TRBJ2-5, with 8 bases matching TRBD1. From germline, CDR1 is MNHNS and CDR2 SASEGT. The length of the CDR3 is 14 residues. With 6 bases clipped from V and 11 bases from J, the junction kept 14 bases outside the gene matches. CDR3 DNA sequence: TGTGCCAGCAGCGCAGGGGGCATTTACGATGAGCAGTACTTC. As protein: CASSAGGIYDEQYF.

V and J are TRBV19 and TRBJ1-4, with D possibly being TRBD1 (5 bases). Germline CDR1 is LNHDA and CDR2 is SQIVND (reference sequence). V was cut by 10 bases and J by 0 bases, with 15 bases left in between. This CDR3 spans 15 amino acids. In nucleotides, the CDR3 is TGTGCCACCTTTTCGGGGACCGCAACTAATGAAAAACTGTTTTTT. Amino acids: CATFSGTATNEKLFF.

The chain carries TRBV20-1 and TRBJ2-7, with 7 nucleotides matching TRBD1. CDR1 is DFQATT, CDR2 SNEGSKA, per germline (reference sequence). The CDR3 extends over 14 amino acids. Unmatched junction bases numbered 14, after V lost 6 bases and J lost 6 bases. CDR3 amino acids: CSAPRQGGILEQYF. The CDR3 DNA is TGCAGTGCGCCGAGACAGGGTGGGATACTCGAGCAGTACTTC.

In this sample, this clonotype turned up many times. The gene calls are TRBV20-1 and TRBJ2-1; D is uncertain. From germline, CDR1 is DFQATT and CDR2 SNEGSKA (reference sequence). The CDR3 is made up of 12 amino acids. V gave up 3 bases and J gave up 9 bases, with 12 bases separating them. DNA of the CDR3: TGCAGTGCTAGGTGGGTGAATCCTGAGCAGTTCTTC. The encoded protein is CSARWVNPEQFF.

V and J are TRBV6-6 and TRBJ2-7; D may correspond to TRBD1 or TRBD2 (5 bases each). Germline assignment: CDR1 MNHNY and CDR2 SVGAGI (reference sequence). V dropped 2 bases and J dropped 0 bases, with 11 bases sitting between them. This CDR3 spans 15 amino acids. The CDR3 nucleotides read TGTGCCAGCAGTTACGGGACGGGCAGCTCCTACGAGCAGTACTTC. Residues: CASSYGTGSSYEQYF.

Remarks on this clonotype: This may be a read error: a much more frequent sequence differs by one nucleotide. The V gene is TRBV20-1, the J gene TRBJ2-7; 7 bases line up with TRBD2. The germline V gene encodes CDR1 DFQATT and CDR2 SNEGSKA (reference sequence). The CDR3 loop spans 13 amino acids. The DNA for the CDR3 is TGCAGTACTAGTCGGATAGCGGGCTACGAGCAGTACTTC. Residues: CSTSRIAGYEQYF.

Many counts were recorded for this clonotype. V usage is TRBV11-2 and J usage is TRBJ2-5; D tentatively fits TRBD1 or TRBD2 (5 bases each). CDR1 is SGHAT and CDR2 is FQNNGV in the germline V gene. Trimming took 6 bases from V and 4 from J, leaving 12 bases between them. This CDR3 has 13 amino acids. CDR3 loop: CASRRGVGETQYF. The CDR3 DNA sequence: TGTGCCAGCAGGCGAGGGGTTGGAGAGACCCAGTACTTC.

CDR3 amino acids: CASSLDGANTQYF. The CDR3 region has the DNA TGTGCCAGCAGCTTGGATGGGGCAAATACGCAGTATTTT. The V and J genes are TRBV7-9 and TRBJ2-3, with D perhaps TRBD1 (5 bases). The CDR3 is 13 residues long. Trimming shortened V by 3 bases and J by 7 bases, and 11 bases separated the two germline ends. CDR1 and CDR2 (germline): SEHNR, FQNEAQ (reference sequence).

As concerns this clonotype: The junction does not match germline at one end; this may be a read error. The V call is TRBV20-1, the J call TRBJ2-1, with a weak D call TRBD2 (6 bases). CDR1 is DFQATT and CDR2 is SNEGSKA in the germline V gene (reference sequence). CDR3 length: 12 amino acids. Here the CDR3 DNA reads TGCAGCGCTAGGGGACTGAGGGATGAGCAGTTCTTC. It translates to CSARGLRDEQFF.

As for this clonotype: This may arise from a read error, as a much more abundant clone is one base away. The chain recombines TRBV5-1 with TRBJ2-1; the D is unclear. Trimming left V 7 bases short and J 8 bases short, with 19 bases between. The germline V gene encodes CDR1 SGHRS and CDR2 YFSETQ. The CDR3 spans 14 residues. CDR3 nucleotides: TGCGCCAGCGGCCGTAGGCCCGATAAGGATGAGCAGTTCTTC. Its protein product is CASGRRPDKDEQFF.

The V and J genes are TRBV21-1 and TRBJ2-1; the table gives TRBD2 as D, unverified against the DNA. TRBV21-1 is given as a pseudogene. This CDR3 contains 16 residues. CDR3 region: CASSNGSQRLRNEQFF. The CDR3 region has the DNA TGTGCCAGCAGCAATGGGAGCCAACGGCTACGCAATGAGCAGTTCTTC.

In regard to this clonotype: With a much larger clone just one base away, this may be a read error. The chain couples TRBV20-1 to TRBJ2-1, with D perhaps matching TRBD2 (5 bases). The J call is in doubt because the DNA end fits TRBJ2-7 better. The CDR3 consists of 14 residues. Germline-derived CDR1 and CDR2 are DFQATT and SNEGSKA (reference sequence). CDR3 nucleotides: TGCAGTTATGAGGCGGGCCGCTCCTACAATGAGCAGTACTTC. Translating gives CSYEAGRSYNEQYF.

CDR3: CSAIRESEQYF. CDR3 nucleotides: TGCAGTGCAATTAGGGAGTCCGAGCAGTACTTC. The genes are TRBV20-1 and TRBJ2-7; TRBD2 is a possible D gene (5 bases). This CDR3 has 11 amino acids. Germline V gene sequence: CDR1 DFQATT, CDR2 SNEGSKA (reference sequence). The V and J ends lost 6 bases and 6 bases respectively, with 12 bases between them.

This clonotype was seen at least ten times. The chain's CDR3 is CSASRGEEQNIQYF. The CDR3 DNA reads TGCAGTGCTTCAAGGGGGGAGGAACAAAACATTCAGTACTTC. The V and J genes are TRBV20-1 and TRBJ2-4; D might be TRBD1 or TRBD2, each matching 6 bases. The CDR3 is 14 amino acids. Germline V gives CDR1 DFQATT, CDR2 SNEGSKA (reference sequence). The V gene lost 5 bases and the J gene lost 5 bases, with 16 bases spanning the gap.

CDR3 loop: CASSTGRVNTEAFF. The CDR3 DNA sequence: TGTGCCAGCAGTACAGGGAGGGTTAACACTGAAGCTTTCTTT. V and J are TRBV2 and TRBJ1-1, with a possible D match to TRBD1 (6 bases). Trimming stripped 5 bases from V and 2 bases from J, with 12 bases between. The CDR3 sequence is 14 residues long. Germline-derived CDR1 and CDR2 are SNHLY and FYNNEI.

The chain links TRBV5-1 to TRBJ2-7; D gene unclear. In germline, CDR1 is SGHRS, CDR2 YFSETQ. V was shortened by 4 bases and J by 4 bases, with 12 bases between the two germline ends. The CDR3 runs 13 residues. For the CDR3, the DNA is TGCGCCAGCAGCCGGTCTAATCCTTACGAGCAGTACTTC. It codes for CASSRSNPYEQYF.

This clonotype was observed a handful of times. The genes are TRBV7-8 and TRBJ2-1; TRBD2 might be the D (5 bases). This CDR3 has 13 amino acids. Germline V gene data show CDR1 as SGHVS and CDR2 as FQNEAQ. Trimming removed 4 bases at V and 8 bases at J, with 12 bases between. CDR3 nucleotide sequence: TGTGCCAGCAGCTCCGGAGTCGGGGATGAGCAGTTCTTC. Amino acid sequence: CASSSGVGDEQFF.

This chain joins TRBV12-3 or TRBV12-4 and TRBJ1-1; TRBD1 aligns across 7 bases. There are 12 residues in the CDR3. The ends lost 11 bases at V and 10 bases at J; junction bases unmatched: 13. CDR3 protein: CAGSQGGLVAFF. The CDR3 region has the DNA TGTGCCGGATCTCAGGGGGGACTTGTAGCTTTCTTT.

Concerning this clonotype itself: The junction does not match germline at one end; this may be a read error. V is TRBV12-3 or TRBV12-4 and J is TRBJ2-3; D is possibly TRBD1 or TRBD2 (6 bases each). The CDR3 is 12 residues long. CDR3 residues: CASRVRGDTEYF. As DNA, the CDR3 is TGTGCCAGCAGAGTGAGGGGGGATACGGAGTATTTT.

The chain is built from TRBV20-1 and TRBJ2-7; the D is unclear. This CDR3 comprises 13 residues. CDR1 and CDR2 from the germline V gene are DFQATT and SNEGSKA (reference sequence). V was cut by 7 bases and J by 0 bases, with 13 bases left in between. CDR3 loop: CSGRWFSSYEQYF. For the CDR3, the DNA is TGCAGTGGGAGATGGTTTAGCTCCTACGAGCAGTACTTC.

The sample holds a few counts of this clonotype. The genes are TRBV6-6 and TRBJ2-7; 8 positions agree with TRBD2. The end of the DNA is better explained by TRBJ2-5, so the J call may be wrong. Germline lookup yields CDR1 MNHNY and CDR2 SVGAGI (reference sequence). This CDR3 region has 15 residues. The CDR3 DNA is TGTGCCAGCAGCGATAGCGGGATGAGGGGGAAGACCCAGTACTTC. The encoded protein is CASSDSGMRGKTQYF.

CDR3 amino acids: CASSRTSKETQFF. The CDR3 DNA is TGTGCCAGCAGTCGCACGAGTAAAGAGACCCAGTTCTTC. The rearrangement links TRBV2 to TRBJ2-1; D gene ambiguous. The CDR3 spans 13 residues. Germline-derived CDR1 and CDR2 are SNHLY and FYNNEI. Trimming took off 5 bases at V and 13 bases at J, with 18 bases between the two ends.

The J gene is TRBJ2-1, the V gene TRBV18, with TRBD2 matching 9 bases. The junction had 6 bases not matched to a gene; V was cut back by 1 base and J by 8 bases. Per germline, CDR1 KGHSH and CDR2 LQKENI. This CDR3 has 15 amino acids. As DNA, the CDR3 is TGTGCCAGCTCACCACTACCTAGCGGGATTCATGAGCAGTTCTTC. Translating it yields CASSPLPSGIHEQFF.

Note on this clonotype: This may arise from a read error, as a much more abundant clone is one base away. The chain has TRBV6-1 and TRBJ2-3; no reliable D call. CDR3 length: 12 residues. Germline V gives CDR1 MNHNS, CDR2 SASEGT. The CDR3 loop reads CTSSKSTDTQYF. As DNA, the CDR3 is TGTACCAGCTCGAAAAGCACAGATACGCAGTATTTT.